This T cell receptor beta chain was recovered during a study of metastatic and nonmetastatic thyroid tumors. No treatment had been given to any patient before thyroid surgery. There are 14 residues in the CDR3. Trimming stripped 0 bases from V and 5 bases from J, with 11 bases between. CDR1 and CDR2 (germline): ENHRY, SYGVKD. Original processing notes: Clinicopathological groups differed in CDR3, with these differences serving to build a distant-metastasis classifier for papillary thyroid cancer. TCRdb used MiXCR to call clones anew from the PCR reads. What appears here as the V and J calls and clone size reflects TCRdb's work, not the paper's. The sample has around 26,000 clones, roughly 20% seen once. This clone counts as medium-sized.

The TCR originated in a female donor with papillary thyroid cancer or a benign thyroid nodule (not recorded which). Some clones in this sample may be carry-over from other donors' samples. The chain employs TRBV10-3 and TRBJ2-7; D gene unclear. The material sequenced was adjacent normal tissue. For the CDR3, the DNA is TGTGCCATCAGTGAGTCAGGGCAGCCAAACGAGCAGTACTTC. Its protein product is CAISESGQPNEQYF.